This T cell receptor beta chain was sequenced in a study of blood T cell repertoires in COVID-19. The CDR3 has 13 residues. Per germline, CDR1 SGHDT and CDR2 YYEEEE. V was shortened by 4 bases and J by 4 bases, with 11 bases between the two germline ends. Original processing methods: Amplification of reference gene primers was used by the study to estimate nucleated cell counts. The data were produced by immunoSEQ multiplex PCR, yet TCRdb's version contains in-frame clones alone and is incomplete. The V and J calls and clone size come from that table; D and trimming were worked out from the DNA. The data hold roughly 160,000 clones, with around 84% observed a single time.

The sequenced sample was peripheral blood. The sequence came from a man aged 45-65 years with active or convalescent COVID-19. This rearrangement joins TRBV5-6 to TRBJ1-2, with D perhaps matching TRBD1 (5 bases). The CDR3 bases are TGTGCCAGCAGCACAGGAGGGGTCTATGGCTACACCTTC. Translated: CASSTGGVYGYTF.